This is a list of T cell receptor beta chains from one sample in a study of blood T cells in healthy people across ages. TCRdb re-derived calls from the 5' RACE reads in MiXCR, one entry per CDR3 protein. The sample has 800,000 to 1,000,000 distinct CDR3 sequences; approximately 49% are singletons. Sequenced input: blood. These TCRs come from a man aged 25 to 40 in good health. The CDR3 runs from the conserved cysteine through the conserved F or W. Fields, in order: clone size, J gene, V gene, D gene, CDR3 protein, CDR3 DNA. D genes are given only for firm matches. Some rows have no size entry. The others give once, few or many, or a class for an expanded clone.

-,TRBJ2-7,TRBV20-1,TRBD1,CSARASGTGNEQYF,TGCAGTGCTAGGGCATCTGGGACAGGGAACGAGCAGTACTTC
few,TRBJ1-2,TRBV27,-,CASSLSRGGYTF,TGTGCCAGCAGTCTGTCCAGGGGAGGCTACACCTTC
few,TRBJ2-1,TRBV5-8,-,CASSLGWVGGSSYNEQFF,TGTGCCAGCAGCTTGGGTTGGGTCGGCGGAAGCTCCTACAATGAGCAGTTCTTC
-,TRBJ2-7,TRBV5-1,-,CASSPAGKTYEQYF,TGCGCCAGCAGCCCGGCCGGTAAAACCTACGAGCAGTACTTC
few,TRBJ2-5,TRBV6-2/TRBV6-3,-,CASSPGSETQYF,TGTGCCAGCAGCCCCGGGTCCGAGACCCAGTACTTC
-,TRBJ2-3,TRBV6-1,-,CASNPGRGRADTQYF,TGTGCCAGCAACCCGGGCAGGGGCCGGGCAGATACGCAGTATTTT
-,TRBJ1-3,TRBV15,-,CATSRGFEGFSGNTIYF,TGTGCCACCAGCAGAGGGTTCGAGGGGTTCTCTGGAAACACCATATATTTT
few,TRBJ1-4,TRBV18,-,CASRPGTGNEKLFF,TGTGCCAGCCGGCCCGGGACGGGGAATGAAAAACTGTTTTTT
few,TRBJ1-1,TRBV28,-,CASSFVGLGNTEAFF,TGTGCCAGCAGTTTTGTGGGGCTTGGGAACACTGAAGCTTTCTTT
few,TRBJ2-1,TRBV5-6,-,CASSSLRKGSRDNEQFF,TGTGCCAGCAGCTCCCTACGTAAAGGGAGTAGGGACAATGAGCAGTTCTTC
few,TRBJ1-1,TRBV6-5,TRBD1,CATGDRRTEAFF,TGTGCCACCGGGGACAGACGCACTGAAGCTTTCTTT
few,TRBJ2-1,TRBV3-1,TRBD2,CASSQERTSVFSYNEQFF,TGTGCCAGCAGCCAAGAGCGAACTAGCGTCTTCAGCTACAATGAGCAGTTCTTC
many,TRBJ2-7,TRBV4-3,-,CASSQVPESSYEQYF,TGCGCCAGCAGCCAAGTACCCGAGAGCTCCTACGAGCAGTACTTC
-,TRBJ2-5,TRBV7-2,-,CASSSYLTETQYF,TGTGCCAGCAGCTCCTACCTTACAGAGACCCAGTACTTC
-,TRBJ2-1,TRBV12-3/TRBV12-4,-,CASSLRHSRLGYNEQFF,TGTGCCAGCAGTTTACGGCACAGCCGGTTGGGGTACAATGAGCAGTTCTTC
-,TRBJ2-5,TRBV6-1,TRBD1,CASSAGTGGKETQYF,TGTGCCAGCAGCGCAGGGACAGGAGGGAAAGAGACCCAGTACTTC
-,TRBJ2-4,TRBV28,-,CASSAPTGGVAKNIQYF,TGTGCCAGCAGTGCGCCTACAGGGGGGGTAGCCAAAAACATTCAGTACTTC
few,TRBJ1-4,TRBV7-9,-,CASSLPQGGTEKLFF,TGTGCCAGCAGCTTACCACAGGGAGGAACTGAAAAACTGTTTTTT
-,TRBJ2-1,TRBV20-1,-,CSATPPGPTYNEQFF,TGCAGTGCTACCCCCCCGGGGCCAACCTACAATGAGCAGTTCTTC
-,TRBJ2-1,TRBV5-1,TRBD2,CASSLELAVDNEQFF,TGCGCCAGCAGCCTGGAACTAGCGGTGGACAATGAGCAGTTCTTC
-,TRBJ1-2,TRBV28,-,CASSFSSHDLANYGYTF,TGTGCCAGCAGTTTCTCTAGTCATGACTTAGCTAACTATGGCTACACCTTC
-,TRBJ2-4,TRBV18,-,CASSQGVDWEQYF,TGTGCCAGCTCACAAGGGGTCGATTGGGAGCAGTACTTC
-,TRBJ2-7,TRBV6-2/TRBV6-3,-,CASSSAASGLTYEQYF,TGTGCCAGCAGTTCCGCCGCAAGCGGCCTTACCTACGAGCAGTACTTC
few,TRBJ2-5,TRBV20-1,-,CSARDSLGFQETQYF,TGCAGTGCTAGGGATTCGTTAGGGTTCCAAGAGACCCAGTACTTC
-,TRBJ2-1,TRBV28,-,CASSLGVDEQFF,TGTGCCAGCAGTTTGGGGGTCGATGAGCAGTTCTTC
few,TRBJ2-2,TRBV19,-,CASSIESGYTGELFF,TGTGCCAGTAGTATAGAGTCAGGGTACACCGGGGAGCTGTTTTTT
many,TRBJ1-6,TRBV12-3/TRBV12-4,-,CASSFPNSPLHF,TGTGCCAGCAGTTTCCCTAATTCACCCCTCCACTTT
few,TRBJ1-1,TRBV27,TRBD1,CASSSWDSVNTEAFF,TGTGCCAGCAGTAGTTGGGACAGCGTGAACACTGAAGCTTTCTTT
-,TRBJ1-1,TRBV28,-,CASITTGGNTEAFF,TGTGCCAGCATCACCACGGGCGGGAACACTGAAGCTTTCTTT
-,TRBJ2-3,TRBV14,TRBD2,CASSHWRGYTSTDTQYF,TGTGCCAGCAGCCACTGGCGGGGGTATACTAGCACAGATACGCAGTATTTT
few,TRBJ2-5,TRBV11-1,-,CASSFPTGQETQYF,TGTGCCAGCAGCTTCCCGACAGGTCAAGAGACCCAGTACTTC
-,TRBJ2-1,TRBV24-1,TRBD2,CATTASGGNEQFF,TGTGCCACCACGGCTAGCGGAGGCAATGAGCAGTTCTTC
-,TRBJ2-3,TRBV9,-,CANSVGGTDTQYF,TGTGCCAACAGCGTAGGTGGGACAGATACGCAGTATTTT
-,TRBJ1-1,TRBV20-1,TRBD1,CSAPAQGASEAFF,TGCAGTGCCCCTGCGCAGGGGGCATCTGAAGCTTTCTTT
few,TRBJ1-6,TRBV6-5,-,CASRGLSSYNSPLHF,TGTGCCAGCAGGGGGTTGAGCTCCTATAATTCACCCCTCCACTTT
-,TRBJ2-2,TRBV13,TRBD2,CASSSRTSGFTGELFF,TGTGCCAGCAGCTCAAGGACTAGCGGGTTCACCGGGGAGCTGTTTTTT
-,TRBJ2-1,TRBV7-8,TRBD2,CASSPGTSGQFF,TGTGCCAGCAGCCCTGGGACTAGCGGGCAGTTCTTC